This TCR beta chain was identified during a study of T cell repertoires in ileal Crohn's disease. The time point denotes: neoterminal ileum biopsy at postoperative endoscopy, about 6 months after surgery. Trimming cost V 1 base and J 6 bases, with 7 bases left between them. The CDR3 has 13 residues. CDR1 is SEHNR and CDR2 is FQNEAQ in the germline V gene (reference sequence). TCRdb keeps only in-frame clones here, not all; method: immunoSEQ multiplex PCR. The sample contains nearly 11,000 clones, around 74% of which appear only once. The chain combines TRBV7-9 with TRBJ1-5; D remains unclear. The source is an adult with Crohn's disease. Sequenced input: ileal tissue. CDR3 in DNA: TGTGCCAGCAGCTTAGACGGTCGTCAGCCCCAGCATTTT. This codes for CASSLDGRQPQHF. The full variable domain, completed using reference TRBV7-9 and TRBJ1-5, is DTGVSQNPRHKITKRGQNVTFRCDPISEHNRLYWYRQTLGQGPEFLTYFQNEAQLEKSRLLSDRFSAERPKGSFSTLEIQRTEQGDSAMYLCASSLDGRQPQHFGDGTRLSIL.